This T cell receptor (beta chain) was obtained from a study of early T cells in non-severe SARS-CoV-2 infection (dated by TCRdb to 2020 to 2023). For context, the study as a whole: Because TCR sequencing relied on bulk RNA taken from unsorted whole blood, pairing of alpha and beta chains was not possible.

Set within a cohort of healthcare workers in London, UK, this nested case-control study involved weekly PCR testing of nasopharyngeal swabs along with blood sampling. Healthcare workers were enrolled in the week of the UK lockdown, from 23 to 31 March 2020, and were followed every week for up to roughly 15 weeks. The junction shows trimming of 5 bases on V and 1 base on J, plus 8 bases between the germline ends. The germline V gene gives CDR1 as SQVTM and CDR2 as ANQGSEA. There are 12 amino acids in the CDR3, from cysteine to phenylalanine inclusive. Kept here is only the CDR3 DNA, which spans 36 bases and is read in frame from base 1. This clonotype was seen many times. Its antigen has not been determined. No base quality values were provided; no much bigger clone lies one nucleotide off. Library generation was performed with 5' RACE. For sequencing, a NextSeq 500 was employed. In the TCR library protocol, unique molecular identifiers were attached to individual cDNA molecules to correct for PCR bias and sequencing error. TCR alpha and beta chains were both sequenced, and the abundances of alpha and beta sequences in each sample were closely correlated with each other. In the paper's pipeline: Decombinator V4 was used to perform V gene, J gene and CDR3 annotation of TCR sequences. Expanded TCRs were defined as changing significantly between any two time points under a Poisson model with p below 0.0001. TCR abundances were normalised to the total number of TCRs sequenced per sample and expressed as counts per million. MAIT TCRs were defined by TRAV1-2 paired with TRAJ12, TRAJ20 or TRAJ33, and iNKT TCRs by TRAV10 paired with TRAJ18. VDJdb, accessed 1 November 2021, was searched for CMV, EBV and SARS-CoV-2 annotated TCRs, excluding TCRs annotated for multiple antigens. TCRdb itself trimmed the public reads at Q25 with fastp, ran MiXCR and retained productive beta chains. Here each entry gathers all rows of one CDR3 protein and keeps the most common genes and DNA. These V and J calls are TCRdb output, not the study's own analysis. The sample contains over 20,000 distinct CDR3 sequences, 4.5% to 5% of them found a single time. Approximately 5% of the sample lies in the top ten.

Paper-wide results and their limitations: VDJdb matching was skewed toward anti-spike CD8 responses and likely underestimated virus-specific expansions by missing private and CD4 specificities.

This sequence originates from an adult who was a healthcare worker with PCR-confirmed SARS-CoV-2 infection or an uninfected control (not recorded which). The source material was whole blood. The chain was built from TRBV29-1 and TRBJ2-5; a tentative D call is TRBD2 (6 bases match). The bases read TGCAGCGTTTCCGGGAGCCAAGAGACCCAGTACTTC. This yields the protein CSVSGSQETQYF.